This is a list of T cell receptor beta chains from one sample in a study of cytomegalovirus exposure and HLA in healthy donors. TCRdb's table, derived via immunoSEQ multiplex PCR, lists solely in-frame clones and lacks some. The sample gives 180,000 or so clones, less than 80% of which show up once; just under 3% is in the top ten. The sequenced sample consisted of PBMCs. Source of these receptors: a man aged 40-50 years in good health and CMV-seronegative. Both conserved end residues are part of each CDR3. D genes are given only for firm matches. Not all rows give a size; the values are once, few, many and, for expanded clones, a class.

cdr3_nt | cdr3_aa | j_call | clone_size | d_call | v_call
TGTGCCACCAGCAGAGATTTTAGCGGGGGGTCCTACGAGCAGTACTTC | CATSRDFSGGSYEQYF | TRBJ2-7 | - | TRBD2 | TRBV15
TGCGCCAGCAGCCCCCTCGGGGGTAACTATGGCTACACCTTC | CASSPLGGNYGYTF | TRBJ1-2 | few | - | TRBV4-1
TGTGCCAGTAGTGGAACTAGCGGGTACAATGAGCAGTTCTTC | CASSGTSGYNEQFF | TRBJ2-1 | once | TRBD2 | TRBV19
TGTGCCAGCAGTAATCTAGAGATTTACGAGCAGTACTTC | CASSNLEIYEQYF | TRBJ2-7 | - | - | TRBV7-2
TGTGCCAGCAGTCAGGGGGTAATAGAAGCTTTCTTT | CASSQGVIEAFF | TRBJ1-1 | few | TRBD1 | TRBV6-1
TGTGCCAGCGACCGGGACAGCTATGGCTACACCTTC | CASDRDSYGYTF | TRBJ1-2 | few | TRBD1 | TRBV13
TGTGCCATCAGTGATCCTCAGGGGACGTATTCACCCCTCCACTTT | CAISDPQGTYSPLHF | TRBJ1-6 | few | - | TRBV10-3
TGTGCCAGCAGTGAGGAGCGTCGCGGCTACACCTTC | CASSEERRGYTF | TRBJ1-2 | few | - | TRBV25-1
TGTGCCTGGAGTGTCCAAGGAGCTAACTATGGCTACACCTTC | CAWSVQGANYGYTF | TRBJ1-2 | - | - | TRBV30
TGTGCCAGCAGTGAATTAGGGACAGCCAACACTGAAGCTTTCTTT | CASSELGTANTEAFF | TRBJ1-1 | - | TRBD1 | TRBV6-1
TGTGCCAGCAGCCCAATCGGACAGCTATCCTACGAGCAGTACTTC | CASSPIGQLSYEQYF | TRBJ2-7 | - | - | TRBV5-4
TGTGCCAGCAGTGGGCGGGACAGGAGATCCTACGAGCAGTACTTC | CASSGRDRRSYEQYF | TRBJ2-7 | - | TRBD1 | TRBV6-1
TGTGCCAGCAACCGGGGAAGACAGGGTGGGACAGATACGCAGTATTTT | CASNRGRQGGTDTQYF | TRBJ2-3 | few | TRBD1 | TRBV5-4
TGTGCCAGTAGTCGAGCGGGAGGGCCCTACGAGCAGTACTTC | CASSRAGGPYEQYF | TRBJ2-7 | - | TRBD2 | TRBV19
TGTGCCAGCAGCTTAGGCGGGACGGCCGGAAACACCATATATTTT | CASSLGGTAGNTIYF | TRBJ1-3 | - | - | TRBV7-8
TGCAGCGTCGCTAGCACGAAGGATACGCAGTATTTT | CSVASTKDTQYF | TRBJ2-3 | - | - | TRBV29-1
TGTGCCACTAACCGAGCGGGAGGGACGACGAACACCGGGGAGCTGTTTTTT | CATNRAGGTTNTGELFF | TRBJ2-2 | few | TRBD2 | TRBV7-2
TGTGCCAGCAGCTTGAGAGGAGAGAATGAAAAACTGTTTTTT | CASSLRGENEKLFF | TRBJ1-4 | - | - | TRBV5-6
TGTGCCAGCAGCCTGGAGAGAACGGGGGAGCAGTACTTC | CASSLERTGEQYF | TRBJ2-7 | - | - | TRBV5-8
TGTGCCAGCAGCTTAGGCGGTAGCTTCACTGAAGCTTTCTTT | CASSLGGSFTEAFF | TRBJ1-1 | - | - | TRBV7-2
TGTGCCAGCAACGACAGGGGGCGTACTGAAGCTTTCTTT | CASNDRGRTEAFF | TRBJ1-1 | - | TRBD1 | TRBV6-1
TGTGCCAGCAGTTTAGGCCTAGCGGGGGGCCAAGAGACCCAGTACTTC | CASSLGLAGGQETQYF | TRBJ2-5 | - | TRBD2 | TRBV28
TGCGCCAGCAGCTTGGAGGCTAGCGGATACAATGAGCAGTTCTTC | CASSLEASGYNEQFF | TRBJ2-1 | few | TRBD2 | TRBV5-1
TGTGCCAGCAGCCAGAGACCCGGGACTAGCGGGATTTACGAGCAGTACTTC | CASSQRPGTSGIYEQYF | TRBJ2-7 | few | TRBD2 | TRBV14
TGCGCCAGCAGCCTGGGGGGGAGCGGGGGGCCCCAAGAGACCCAGTACTTC | CASSLGGSGGPQETQYF | TRBJ2-5 | - | TRBD2 | TRBV4-1
TGTGCCACCAGCGGACAGATAAACCCTGGAAACACCATATATTTT | CATSGQINPGNTIYF | TRBJ1-3 | - | - | TRBV6-5
TGTGCCAGCAGTTTTCCAGCGACCAAAAACATTCAGTACTTC | CASSFPATKNIQYF | TRBJ2-4 | few | - | TRBV27
TGCGCCAGCAGTGACAGGGGGAAAGAGACCCAGTACTTC | CASSDRGKETQYF | TRBJ2-5 | - | TRBD1 | TRBV10-2
TGTGCCAGCAGTTCCGGGCAGGGGGAGGTTTATGGCTACACCTTC | CASSSGQGEVYGYTF | TRBJ1-2 | - | TRBD1 | TRBV28
TGTGCCTGGAGTGGGACAGGCCGTGAAGCTTTCTTT | CAWSGTGREAFF | TRBJ1-1 | - | TRBD1 | TRBV30
TGTGCCAGCTCACCTCCAGGGAGGCCCGACTACGAGCAGTACTTC | CASSPPGRPDYEQYF | TRBJ2-7 | - | - | TRBV18
TGTGCCAGCTCACCAGCGGACAGTGGGTATGGCTACACCTTC | CASSPADSGYGYTF | TRBJ1-2 | - | - | TRBV18
TGTGCCAGCAGCTTATATAGGGGAAGGGGGAACACCGGGGAGCTGTTTTTT | CASSLYRGRGNTGELFF | TRBJ2-2 | - | - | TRBV13
TGTGCCTGGAGTGTACCCGGACAGTTAGGCACTGAAGCTTTCTTT | CAWSVPGQLGTEAFF | TRBJ1-1 | once | - | TRBV30
TGTGCCAGTAGTTCCCCCGGACAGGGGCCGGGAGATACGCAGTATTTT | CASSSPGQGPGDTQYF | TRBJ2-3 | - | TRBD1 | TRBV19